This T cell receptor (beta chain) was identified during a study of cytomegalovirus exposure and HLA in healthy donors (dated by TCRdb to about 2017). Regarding the complete study: An earlier analysis of approximately 640 of the donors reported 250 to 300 Gb of sequence data and some 100 million unique TCR beta sequences from approximately 180 million T cells. An early release covering some 640 HLA-typed donors comprised about 300 gigabases of sequencing data and about 90 million unique TCR sequences. Among the roughly 400 genotyped donors, around 81% belonged to the genetic ancestry cluster associated with self-reported Caucasian donors. The study aimed to test whether cataloging public T cell receptors could reveal signatures of past pathogen exposure. The T cell repertoires of 670 or so subjects were profiled by immunosequencing and related to cytomegalovirus serostatus. In addition to the first cohort of approximately 670 subjects, a separate validation cohort of 120 different subjects was used. To predict cytomegalovirus infection status, the study combined high-throughput TCR immunosequencing, statistical association of individual TCRs with disease status, and machine learning. A later analysis re-examined previously published TCR beta repertoires from around 670 donors and added high-resolution HLA genotyping to investigate patterns of TCR occurrence. The later analysis used no new phenotypic data to find candidate immune exposures, relying instead on TCR beta sequences and their occurrence across donors. An earlier analysis of roughly 580 of the donors used high-throughput TCR beta sequencing to judge whether each TCR beta V gene segment behaved as functional or pseudogenic. Donor age, sex, ethnicity and CMV serostatus were compiled together with the repertoire data. Genome-wide SNP genotypes for about three fifths of the roughly 670 donors were used in a later genetic analysis, which treated that subset as a discovery cohort. Every discovery cohort repertoire had been produced on one sequencing platform. Both class I and class II loci were covered by HLA typing, at four-digit resolution. The number of typed donors differed by locus: about 629-630 for A, B, C, DRB1 and DQB1; approximately 540 for DQA1; about 600 for DPA1; and roughly 470 for DPB1. Because of strong linkage in the cohort, five DR-DQ haplotypes were treated as single units for association and clustering. Among a few hundred genotyped donors of the cohort, an average of around 240,000 unique TCR beta nucleotide sequences were sequenced per donor, roughly a sixth of them non-productive.

Regarding this clone: Its antigen remains undetermined. One base away there is no much larger clone; base qualities are not given.

Results the study describes overall, beyond this receptor: About 15 rarely observed V segments, including chromosome 9 orphons, were excluded from the earlier analysis of approximately 500 of the donors because counts were too low. Because HLA typing was missing for some donors at each locus, association tests included only the typed subset. Correlated functional status among segregating V segments might be attributable to linkage disequilibrium, but an unknown experimental factor could not be ruled out. Some IMGT-functional V segments, including TRBV6-2 and TRBV6-3, could not be distinguished by the 87-base-pair reads and were therefore excluded. A further reported finding was that TCR beta sequences accurately predicted the HLA-A and HLA-B alleles for most subjects in the first cohort. Several of the top co-occurrence clusters appeared to be linked to parvovirus B19, influenza, CMV and Epstein-Barr virus, according to a later analysis. When HLA alleles, especially DR and DQ, strongly co-occurred, attributing TCR associations to individual alleles was difficult. Across donors, most TCR sequences were observed very rarely, whereas some public TCRs were present in many individuals. Three of the identified cytomegalovirus-associated TCR beta chains were confirmed in vitro to be specific for cytomegalovirus antigens. In a later analysis, most CMV-associated TCR beta chains were found to appear HLA-restricted, with HLA associations seemingly driven largely by CMV exposure. According to a later analysis, TCR association rates differed among HLA loci, with DRB1 alleles showing the most associated TCRs and HLA-C alleles showing the fewest. An association between a missense DCLRE1C variant and V-gene and J-gene trimming of TCR beta chains was found in a later genetic analysis and replicated in an independent cohort. Compared with the 666-donor mean, donors in an Asian-associated ancestry cluster had fewer N-insertions in productive TCRs, according to a later genetic analysis. Specific HLA alleles were associated with 15,000 to 20,000 TCR beta sequences at a false discovery rate of 0.05 in a later analysis. Broadly in line with IMGT annotations, most TCR beta V segments showed up in productive rearrangements about 87% or about 30% of the time in an earlier analysis of 587 of the donors. Roughly uniform sequencing depth across donors was assumed in presence/absence analyses, although this assumption may not hold. The sequencing pipeline was judged likely to have produced a cluster of highly shared sequence variants as a technical artifact. The classifier was reported to diagnose cytomegalovirus status with high specificity and sensitivity in both the original and validation cohorts. In a later analysis, HLA-associated TCR beta chains were found to be more clonally expanded and to have lower generation probabilities than equally common non-associated chains. In this cohort, only TCR beta chains were sequenced, and detectable features were limited by the absence of alpha or paired-chain data. The study gave a list of about 160 TCR beta chains associated with cytomegalovirus. The only immune exposure information available for the cohort was CMV serostatus. The authors suggested that the approach could potentially be generalized to other disease states and immunological phenotypes.

Library preparation was by the immunoSEQ multiplex PCR assay. A mixture of 60 forward primers for TCR Vbeta segments and 13 reverse primers for TCR Jbeta segments was used in the multiplex PCR. The CDR3 region of rearranged TCR beta genes was amplified from genomic DNA with a multiplex PCR assay. The amplified TCR beta libraries were sequenced on the Illumina HiSeq System as 87-base-pair reads. In the authors' own workflow: In a later analysis, 70 million to 95 million unique TCR beta chains were counted across the approximately 640 repertoires, and around 10 million of these chains were shared by at least two donors. Raw reads were error-corrected and collapsed into unique sequences by a nearest-neighbor algorithm in which closely related sequences were merged to remove PCR and sequencing errors. CDR3 sequences were aligned to IMGT reference sequences to assign V, D and J gene segments. For a sequence to be retained, at least a six-nucleotide match to both a V gene segment and a J gene segment was required. Rearrangements were classified as productive when the CDR3 lacked stop codons and remained in frame with V and J, and all other rearrangements were classified as non-productive. Following IMGT convention, CDR3 was defined as the stretch from the second conserved V-encoded cysteine to the conserved J-encoded phenylalanine. In an earlier analysis of around 640 of the donors, sequences lacking an unambiguous match to a single V gene segment were excluded. An earlier analysis of about 590 of the donors classified V segments as functional when productive rearrangements were above 56.7% and as segregating when the standard deviation between donors was above 5%. A statistical classification framework was developed to diagnose cytomegalovirus status using the catalog of TCR beta chain sequences. In a later analysis, TCR nucleotide sequences were compared against IMGT/GENE-DB human TR gene sequences so that V and J genes could be assigned. Using the TCRdist pipeline, a later analysis assigned CDR3 sequences along with most-parsimonious VDJ recombination scenarios. In a later analysis, each TCR beta chain was defined by its CDR3 amino acid sequence together with its V-gene family, and reads lacking a unique V-gene family were excluded. As a way to deal with suspected cross-contamination and a sequencing artifact, a later analysis dropped under 600 nucleotide sequences that were highly shared and had low generation probability. In a later analysis, a clonal expansion index for each public chain was calculated from normalized within-repertoire ranks of inferred template counts. A later analysis computed generation probabilities with a VDJ recombination model fitted to out-of-frame rearrangements, and checked the results against IGoR. A later analysis scored TCR-TCR, TCR-HLA and TCR-CMV co-occurrence with hypergeometric tests, applying a repertoire-size bias correction to TCR pairs. To estimate false discovery rates, a later analysis permuted the HLA or CMV assignments 20 times. In a later analysis, co-occurring TCRs were grouped using DBSCAN, and TCRdist sequence similarity was added for clustering within HLA-allele-positive subsets. For co-occurrence clustering, repertoires with fewer than 30,000 or more than 120,000 public chains were excluded, along with several repertoires with anomalous nucleotide sharing. TCRdb re-hosts the immuneACCESS table, in-frame sequences only. Its copies lack some clones; in the studies checked, an unresolved V gene accounts for under half of them, and the cause for the rest is not known. V, J and clone size reflect that table, while D and trimming were determined from the DNA. The sample table contains fewer than 150,000 clones; only one count was recorded for approximately 80% of them. The ten largest make up approximately 5.1% of the sample.

The cohort comprised around 700 healthy bone marrow donors. Cohort members were all nominally healthy when sampled, although unrecorded immune exposures were likely present. The donor was CMV seronegative and was included in the group of under 450 seronegative cohort members. A peripheral blood sample was collected from each donor, and TCR beta sequencing was performed on peripheral blood mononuclear cells. The Qiagen DNeasy Blood Extraction Kit was used to extract genomic DNA from the blood cell samples. The V end loses 5 bases and the J end loses 3 bases, and a stretch of 10 bases separates them. CDR1 and CDR2 are read off the germline V gene as KGHSH and LQKENI. Counted from cysteine to phenylalanine, this CDR3 has 13 amino acids. Only CDR3 DNA remains: 39 bases, in frame from the first base.

The sample comprised PBMCs. The sequence links TRBV18 to TRBJ1-1; 5 matching bases give a weak D call of TRBD1. This clonotype was obtained from a male donor in good health and CMV-seronegative. The bases read TGTGCCAGCTCAACACAGGAGTACACTGAAGCTTTCTTT. Protein translation: CASSTQEYTEAFF.